This is a list of T cell receptor beta chains from one sample in a study of T cells in Graves' hyperthyroidism and ophthalmopathy. TCRdb fed the multiplex PCR reads into MiXCR, producing one record per CDR3 protein. This table holds about 840,000 distinct CDR3 sequences, 38% found once. Sequencing was done on a sample of blood. These receptors were obtained from a man younger than 35 with Graves' hyperthyroidism. The CDR3 runs from the conserved cysteine through the conserved F or W. The D gene is left open where the match is weak. For some rows the clone size is stated as once, few or many, or as a class when expanded; others skip it.

>.|.|TRBV9|TRBJ1-3
CASSVEGSFGNTIYF
TGTGCCAGCAGCGTGGAAGGTAGTTTTGGAAACACCATATATTTT
>few|.|TRBV9|TRBJ1-5
CASSASGARNQPQHF
TGTGCCAGCAGCGCCTCAGGGGCCCGTAATCAGCCCCAGCATTTT
>few|TRBD1|TRBV28|TRBJ2-5
CASSLSGTGRETQYF
TGTGCCAGCAGTTTATCGGGGACAGGGAGGGAGACCCAGTACTTC
>.|.|TRBV12-3/TRBV12-4|TRBJ2-7
CASRRDIGYEQYF
TGTGCCAGCAGACGTGACATCGGCTACGAGCAGTACTTC
>few|.|TRBV9|TRBJ1-2
CASSAPGGGGANYGYTF
TGTGCCAGCAGCGCCCCGGGGGGGGGAGGAGCTAACTATGGCTACACCTTC
>many|.|TRBV12-3/TRBV12-4|TRBJ2-5
CASSLLSGAVETQYF
TGTGCCAGCAGTTTGTTGTCGGGGGCGGTGGAGACCCAGTACTTC
>many|.|TRBV7-9|TRBJ2-5
CASSSTTYQETQYF
TGTGCCAGCAGCTCAACTACGTACCAAGAGACCCAGTACTTC
>.|.|TRBV6-6|TRBJ1-1
CASSEGVGNTEAFF
TGTGCCAGCAGTGAAGGGGTGGGGAACACTGAAGCTTTCTTT
>many|.|TRBV20-1|TRBJ2-7
CSARAPGRPYEQYF
TGCAGTGCTAGAGCCCCCGGGAGACCTTACGAGCAGTACTTC
>many|.|TRBV7-2|TRBJ2-7
CASSRAGYEQYF
TGTGCCAGCAGCCGGGCGGGCTACGAGCAGTACTTC
>few|.|TRBV29-1|TRBJ2-2
CSVEGVSGELFF
TGCAGCGTTGAAGGGGTTTCCGGGGAGCTGTTTTTT
>.|.|TRBV2|TRBJ2-2
CASSESQETGELFF
TGTGCCAGCAGTGAAAGTCAGGAGACCGGGGAGCTGTTTTTT
>few|.|TRBV5-1|TRBJ2-5
CASSLQQGLETQYF
TGCGCCAGCAGCTTGCAACAGGGACTGGAGACCCAGTACTTC
>.|TRBD1|TRBV14|TRBJ2-7
CASSQDPRQGLGYEQYF
TGTGCCAGCAGCCAAGATCCCAGACAGGGTCTTGGTTACGAGCAGTACTTC
>few|TRBD2|TRBV7-9|TRBJ2-2
CASSTSGLADTGELFF
TGTGCCAGCAGCACTTCCGGACTAGCGGACACCGGGGAGCTGTTTTTT
>.|.|TRBV5-1|TRBJ1-1
CASSPRDTNTEAFF
TGCGCCAGCAGTCCCCGGGACACGAACACTGAAGCTTTCTTT
>.|.|TRBV6-5|TRBJ2-5
CACSYPQETQYF
TGTGCCTGCAGCTACCCTCAAGAGACCCAGTACTTC
>few|TRBD1|TRBV19|TRBJ2-7
CASSWTGGVGEQYF
TGTGCCAGTAGTTGGACAGGGGGCGTGGGGGAGCAGTACTTC
>few|.|TRBV5-1|TRBJ1-3
CASSLGGGDTIYF
TGCGCCAGCAGCTTGGGGGGTGGAGACACCATATATTTT
>once|.|TRBV29-1|TRBJ2-2
CSVCPGHDTGELFF
TGCAGCGTTTGTCCGGGACATGACACCGGGGAGCTGTTTTTT
>.|.|TRBV2|TRBJ2-7
CASSDPPSEQYF
TGTGCCAGCAGTGACCCCCCTTCCGAGCAGTACTTC
>once|TRBD2|TRBV2|TRBJ2-2
CASSRGGGRGTGELFF
TGTGCCAGCAGCCGGGGGGGCGGGAGAGGAACCGGGGAGCTGTTTTTT
>many|.|TRBV19|TRBJ1-1
CASSANTEAFF
TGTGCCAGCAGCGCGAACACTGAAGCTTTCTTT
>few|.|TRBV11-2|TRBJ1-6
CASSPNVEGPLHF
TGTGCCAGCAGCCCTAACGTCGAAGGGCCCCTCCACTTT
>.|TRBD1|TRBV24-1|TRBJ1-1
CATSDLDRGTEAFF
TGTGCCACCAGTGATTTGGACAGGGGGACTGAAGCTTTCTTT
>.|TRBD1|TRBV5-1|TRBJ1-4
CASNTGGTTNEKLFF
TGCGCCAGCAATACAGGGGGTACAACTAATGAAAAACTGTTTTTT
>.|.|TRBV29-1|TRBJ2-1
CSVEGRQHSYNEQFF
TGCAGCGTTGAGGGGCGGCAACACTCCTACAATGAGCAGTTCTTC
>few|.|TRBV28|TRBJ1-2
CASRASQYGYTF
TGTGCCAGCAGGGCCAGTCAATATGGCTACACCTTC
>many|.|TRBV25-1|TRBJ2-7
CASRSVSEQYF
TGTGCCAGCAGATCCGTGAGCGAGCAGTACTTC
>.|TRBD1|TRBV7-2|TRBJ2-2
CASSSDRGGVGELFF
TGTGCCAGCAGCTCGGACAGGGGGGGGGTCGGGGAGCTGTTTTTT
>.|.|TRBV7-8|TRBJ2-7
CASSSTEGSPYEQYF
TGTGCCAGCAGCTCAACCGAAGGGTCTCCCTACGAGCAGTACTTC
>few|TRBD2|TRBV7-2|TRBJ2-5
CASSLMGVGGETQYF
TGTGCCAGCAGCCTAATGGGGGTGGGGGGGGAGACCCAGTACTTC
>few|TRBD2|TRBV27|TRBJ2-5
CASSTGTSGYGTQYF
TGTGCCAGCAGTACCGGGACTAGCGGCTATGGGACCCAGTACTTC
>.|.|TRBV12-3/TRBV12-4|TRBJ2-5
CASSFAGTQYF
TGTGCCAGCAGTTTTGCCGGGACCCAGTACTTC
>many|.|TRBV29-1|TRBJ2-5
CSVEGGGGLGGTLETQYF
TGCAGCGTTGAAGGGGGAGGGGGTTTGGGGGGGACGTTGGAGACCCAGTACTTC
>.|TRBD2|TRBV6-5|TRBJ2-7
CASSYSGASGYGYYEQYF
TGTGCCAGCAGTTACTCTGGTGCTAGCGGGTATGGATACTACGAGCAGTACTTC
>.|TRBD2|TRBV12-3/TRBV12-4|TRBJ2-7
CASSSRTSGRDEQYF
TGTGCCAGCAGCTCCCGGACTAGCGGGAGAGACGAGCAGTACTTC
>few|.|TRBV7-9|TRBJ1-1
CASSPEGETEAFF
TGTGCCAGCAGCCCGGAGGGAGAAACTGAAGCTTTCTTT
>.|TRBD1|TRBV11-2|TRBJ1-1
CASSPGTDRGLTTFF
TGTGCCAGCAGCCCCGGAACGGACAGGGGGCTGACAACTTTCTTT
>.|.|TRBV4-1|TRBJ1-4
CASSRQGDTNEKLFF
TGCGCCAGCAGCCGGCAGGGTGACACTAATGAAAAACTGTTTTTT
>.|TRBD2|TRBV2|TRBJ2-7
CASSLEPFSGSSYEQYF
TGTGCCAGCAGCTTGGAGCCTTTCAGCGGGAGCTCCTACGAGCAGTACTTC
>.|TRBD1|TRBV2|TRBJ1-1
CASSQEGGGNTEAFF
TGTGCCAGCAGCCAAGAAGGGGGCGGAAACACTGAAGCTTTCTTT
>many|.|TRBV5-1|TRBJ1-1
CASSPGMGENTEAFF
TGCGCCAGCAGCCCCGGTATGGGGGAGAACACTGAAGCTTTCTTT
>.|TRBD1|TRBV5-1|TRBJ1-3
CASGTGDPGNTIYF
TGCGCCAGCGGTACAGGGGACCCTGGAAACACCATATATTTT
>many|.|TRBV19|TRBJ1-1
CASSIMGGTEAFF
TGTGCCAGTAGTATAATGGGGGGCACTGAAGCTTTCTTT
>many|TRBD1|TRBV7-8|TRBJ1-5
CASSFPDRGGNQPQHF
TGTGCCAGCAGCTTCCCGGACAGGGGTGGCAATCAGCCCCAGCATTTT
>.|.|TRBV10-3|TRBJ2-6
CAISESVSGANVLTF
TGTGCCATCAGTGAGTCGGTATCTGGGGCCAACGTCCTGACTTTC
>.|.|TRBV7-8|TRBJ2-7
CASSPQPSVLYEQYF
TGCGCCAGCAGCCCACAGCCTAGTGTACTCTACGAGCAGTACTTC
>.|.|TRBV5-6|TRBJ1-1
CASSLTGLNMNTEAFF
TGTGCCAGCAGCTTAACAGGTCTTAACATGAACACTGAAGCTTTCTTT
>once|.|TRBV9|TRBJ1-5
CASSFSATLRQPQHF
TGTGCCAGCAGTTTTTCGGCAACCCTTCGTCAGCCCCAGCATTTT
>few|TRBD1|TRBV20-1|TRBJ1-1
CSAFRTGATSMNTEAFF
TGCAGTGCTTTTAGGACAGGGGCGACATCTATGAACACTGAAGCTTTCTTT